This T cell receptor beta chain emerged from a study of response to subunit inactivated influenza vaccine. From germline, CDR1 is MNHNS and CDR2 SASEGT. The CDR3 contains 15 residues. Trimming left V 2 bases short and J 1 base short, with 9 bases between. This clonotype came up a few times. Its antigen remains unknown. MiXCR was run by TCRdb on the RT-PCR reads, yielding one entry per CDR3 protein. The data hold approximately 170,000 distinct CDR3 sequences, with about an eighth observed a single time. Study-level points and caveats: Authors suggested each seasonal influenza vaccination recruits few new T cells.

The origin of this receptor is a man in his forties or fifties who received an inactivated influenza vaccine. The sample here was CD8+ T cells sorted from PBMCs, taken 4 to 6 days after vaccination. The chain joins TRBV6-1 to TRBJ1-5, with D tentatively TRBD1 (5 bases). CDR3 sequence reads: CASSELRGSNQPQHF. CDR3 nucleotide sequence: TGTGCCAGCAGTGAACTTAGGGGAAGCAATCAGCCCCAGCATTTT.